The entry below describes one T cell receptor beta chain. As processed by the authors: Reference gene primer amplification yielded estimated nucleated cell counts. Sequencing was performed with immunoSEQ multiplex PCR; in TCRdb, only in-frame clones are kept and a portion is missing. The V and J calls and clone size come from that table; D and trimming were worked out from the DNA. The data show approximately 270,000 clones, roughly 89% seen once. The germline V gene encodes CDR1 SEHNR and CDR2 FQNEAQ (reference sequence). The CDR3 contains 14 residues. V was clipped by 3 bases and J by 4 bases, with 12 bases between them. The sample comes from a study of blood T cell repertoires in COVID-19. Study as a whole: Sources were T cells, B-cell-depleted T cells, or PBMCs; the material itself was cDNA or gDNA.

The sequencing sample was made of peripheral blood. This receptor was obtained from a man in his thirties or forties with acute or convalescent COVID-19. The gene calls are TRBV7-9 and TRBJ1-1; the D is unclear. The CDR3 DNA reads TGTGCCAGCAGCTTGCCAGGCAGCGGCACTGAAGCTTTCTTT. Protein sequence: CASSLPGSGTEAFF.